The entry that follows covers one T cell receptor (beta chain) sequence. It was during active infection that Seattle patients were enrolled and then longitudinally followed. Original analysis: How many nucleated cells were present was estimated from reference gene primer amplification. TCRdb's table, derived via immunoSEQ multiplex PCR, lists solely in-frame clones and lacks some. For V, J and clone size, that table is used; D and trimming come from the DNA. The table has 200,000 to 250,000 clones, more than 80% seen once. The sample comes from a study of blood T cell repertoires in COVID-19. Study information: COVID-19 samples, acute and convalescent, were from the United States, Italy and Spain. The analysed material was cDNA or gDNA that came from T cells, B-cell-depleted T cells, or PBMCs.

The sequence came from a woman aged 80 or over with COVID-19, enrolled during active disease. The sample consisted of peripheral blood.

CDR3 sequence: CATSRGDKGEKLFF. DNA for the CDR3: TGTGCCACCAGCAGAGGGGACAAGGGTGAAAAACTGTTTTTT. The V and J genes are TRBV15 and TRBJ1-4; TRBD1 is a possible D gene (6 bases). The CDR3 is 14 amino acids. Germline V CDR1 and CDR2: LNHNV, YYDKDF (reference sequence). The V end lost 1 base, the J end lost 7 bases, and 10 bases lay between the germline ends.